This T cell receptor (beta chain) is drawn from a study of blood T cell repertoires in COVID-19. About the study: Collection of acute and convalescent COVID-19 samples took place in the United States, Italy and Spain.

In the authors' methods: The authors estimated nucleated cell counts from reference gene primer amplification. The repertoire was sequenced with immunoSEQ multiplex PCR; TCRdb's copy has only in-frame clones and lacks some. V and J calls and clone size follow that table, whereas D and trimming were derived from the DNA. The table includes some 300,000 clones, around nine tenths detected once. There are 14 residues in the CDR3. Trimming cost V 3 bases and J 2 bases; bases outside gene matches: 4. In germline, CDR1 is SGHRS, CDR2 YFSETQ. The V and J genes are TRBV5-1 and TRBJ2-7, with 8 nucleotides matching TRBD1. The clonotype was recovered from a man aged 65-85 years with acute or convalescent COVID-19. Sequenced: peripheral blood. Here the CDR3 reads CASSWDRRTYEQYF. Written as DNA, the CDR3 is TGCGCCAGCAGCTGGGACAGGAGAACCTACGAGCAGTACTTC.